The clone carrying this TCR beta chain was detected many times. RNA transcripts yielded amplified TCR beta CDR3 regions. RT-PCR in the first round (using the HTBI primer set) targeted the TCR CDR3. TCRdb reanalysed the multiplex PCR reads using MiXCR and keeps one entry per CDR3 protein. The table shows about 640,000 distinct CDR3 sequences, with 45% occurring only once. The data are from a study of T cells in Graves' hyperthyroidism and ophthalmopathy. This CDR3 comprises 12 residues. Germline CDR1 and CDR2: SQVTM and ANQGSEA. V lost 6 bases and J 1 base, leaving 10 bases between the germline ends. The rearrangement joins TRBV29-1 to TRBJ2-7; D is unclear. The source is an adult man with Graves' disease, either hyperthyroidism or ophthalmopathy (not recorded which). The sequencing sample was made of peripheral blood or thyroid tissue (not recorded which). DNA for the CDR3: TGCAGCGTCTACGAGAAGTCCTACGAGCAGTACTTC. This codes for CSVYEKSYEQYF.